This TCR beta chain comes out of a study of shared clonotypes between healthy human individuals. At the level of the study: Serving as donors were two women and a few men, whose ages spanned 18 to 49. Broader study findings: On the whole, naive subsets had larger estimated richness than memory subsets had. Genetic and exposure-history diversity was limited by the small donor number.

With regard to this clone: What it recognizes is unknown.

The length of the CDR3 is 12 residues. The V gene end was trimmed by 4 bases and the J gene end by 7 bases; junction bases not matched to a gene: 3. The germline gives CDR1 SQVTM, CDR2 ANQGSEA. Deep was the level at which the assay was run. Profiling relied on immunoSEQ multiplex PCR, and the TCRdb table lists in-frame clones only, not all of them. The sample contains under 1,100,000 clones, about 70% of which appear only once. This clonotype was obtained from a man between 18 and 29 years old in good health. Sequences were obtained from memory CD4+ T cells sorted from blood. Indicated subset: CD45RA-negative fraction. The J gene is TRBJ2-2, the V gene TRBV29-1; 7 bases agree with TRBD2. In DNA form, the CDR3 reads TGCAGCGTTGGGGAGGGGAACGGGGAGCTGTTTTTT. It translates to CSVGEGNGELFF.